This is a list of T cell receptor beta chains from one sample in a study of cytomegalovirus exposure and HLA in healthy donors. Measured with immunoSEQ multiplex PCR; TCRdb has only the in-frame clones, and not every one. The profile shows 130,000 or so clones, just under 75% of them singletons. Input material: PBMCs. The receptors come from a man aged 35 to 55 in good health and CMV-seropositive. Each CDR3 is given with its conserved first and last residue. A D gene is named only where the DNA matches it firmly. For some rows the clone size is stated as once, few or many, or as a class when expanded; others skip it.

v_call	d_call	clone_size	j_call	cdr3_aa	cdr3_nt
TRBV13	.	.	TRBJ1-4	CASSLGLPRQDNEKLFF	TGTGCCAGCAGCTTAGGCCTACCTCGGCAGGATAATGAAAAACTGTTTTTT
TRBV5-6	.	.	TRBJ2-2	CASSPRAPNTGELFF	TGTGCCAGCAGCCCCCGAGCGCCGAACACCGGGGAGCTGTTTTTT
TRBV5-1	TRBD2	once	TRBJ2-1	CASRLTSGTYNEQFF	TGCGCCAGCAGATTGACTAGCGGGACCTACAATGAGCAGTTCTTC
TRBV28	.	.	TRBJ2-7	CASSFRGRSYEQYF	TGTGCCAGCAGTTTTCGTGGTAGATCGTACGAGCAGTACTTC
TRBV5-1	.	.	TRBJ1-1	CASSLRGPTEAFF	TGCGCCAGCAGCTTGAGGGGTCCTACTGAAGCTTTCTTT
TRBV30	TRBD1	.	TRBJ1-4	CAWGQGEKLFF	TGTGCCTGGGGACAGGGTGAAAAACTGTTTTTT
TRBV27	.	.	TRBJ1-1	CASREGTGRNTEAFF	TGTGCCAGCAGAGAGGGTACAGGGAGGAACACTGAAGCTTTCTTT
TRBV7-9	.	.	TRBJ2-1	CASSLAAGEQFF	TGTGCCAGCAGCTTAGCTGCGGGTGAGCAGTTCTTC
TRBV7-2	.	few	TRBJ2-3	CASSPGLVSYTQYF	TGTGCCAGCAGCCCAGGGCTTGTAAGCTATACGCAGTATTTT
TRBV10-2	.	.	TRBJ1-3	CASRNPGTSGNTIYF	TGCGCCAGCAGAAATCCAGGGACTTCTGGAAACACCATATATTTT
TRBV6-5	.	.	TRBJ1-4	CASSYSRTTNEKLFF	TGTGCCAGCAGTTACTCGAGAACAACTAATGAAAAACTGTTTTTT
TRBV7-6	TRBD1	.	TRBJ1-4	CASSTTGQGNEKLFF	TGTGCCAGCAGCACGACTGGACAGGGGAATGAAAAACTGTTTTTT
TRBV29-1	.	.	TRBJ2-1	CSVVKRIAYNEQFF	TGCAGCGTTGTAAAGCGAATCGCCTACAATGAGCAGTTCTTC
TRBV30	.	.	TRBJ2-3	CAWSVIDNTDTQYF	TGTGCCTGGAGTGTAATTGACAACACAGATACGCAGTATTTT
TRBV10-3	TRBD1	.	TRBJ2-1	CAISESPGTGGVEQFF	TGTGCCATCAGTGAGTCGCCTGGGACAGGGGGCGTTGAGCAGTTCTTC